This T cell receptor (beta chain) is from a study of T cells in women clearing cervical HPV infection. Study summary: Cases' blood sampling followed lesion detection by median approximately 150 days (90 to 200). Findings of the study overall: Richness differences could reflect unmeasured T-cell content per sample.

Clones were read by immunoSEQ multiplex PCR, and TCRdb kept only the in-frame ones, dropping some. The sample's table shows approximately 44,000 clones. Germline V CDR1 and CDR2: SNHLY, FYNNEI. The CDR3 sequence is 15 residues long. Trimming stripped 6 bases from V and 0 bases from J, with 15 bases between. A word on this clone: Antigen unknown. The read terminates 3 residues ahead of where the CDR3 ends, so the germline J gene completes it.

This clonotype was obtained from a woman aged 18 to 75 with a cervical HPV16 infection that either progressed to CIN3+ or cleared (not recorded which). The sequenced material came from blood buffy coat. The rearrangement links TRBV2 to TRBJ2-7; D not resolved. CDR3 DNA (partial): TGTGCCAGCAGCCACGAACAGTATCACTCCTACGAG. It is translated as CASSHEQYHSYE. The full CDR3 protein reads CASSHEQYHSYEQYF.